The TCR beta chain under discussion was sequenced for a study of T cell repertoires in ileal Crohn's disease. This table comes from immunoSEQ multiplex PCR, and its TCRdb copy is limited to in-frame clones, with some not included. The sample holds 5,000 to 7,000 clones; under 85% are singletons and the top ten take approximately 9.7%. With V trimmed by 0 bases and J by 0 bases, 2 bases remained unmatched. The CDR3 is made up of 16 amino acids. The germline V gene has CDR1 SGHTS and CDR2 YDEGEE. The chain uses TRBV5-8 and TRBJ1-1; 10 bases line up with TRBD1. Sequenced sample: ileal tissue. The origin of this receptor is an adult with Crohn's disease. CDR3 sequence reads: CASSLGDRGLNTEAFF. The CDR3 DNA is TGTGCCAGCAGCTTGGGGGACAGGGGTTTGAACACTGAAGCTTTCTTT. Supplemented by reference TRBV5-8 and TRBJ1-1, the full variable domain reads EAGVTQSPTHLIKTRGQQATLRCSPISGHTSVYWYQQALGLGLQFLLWYDEGEERNRGNFPPRFSGRQFPNYSSELNVNALELEDSALYLCASSLGDRGLNTEAFFGQGTRLTVV.